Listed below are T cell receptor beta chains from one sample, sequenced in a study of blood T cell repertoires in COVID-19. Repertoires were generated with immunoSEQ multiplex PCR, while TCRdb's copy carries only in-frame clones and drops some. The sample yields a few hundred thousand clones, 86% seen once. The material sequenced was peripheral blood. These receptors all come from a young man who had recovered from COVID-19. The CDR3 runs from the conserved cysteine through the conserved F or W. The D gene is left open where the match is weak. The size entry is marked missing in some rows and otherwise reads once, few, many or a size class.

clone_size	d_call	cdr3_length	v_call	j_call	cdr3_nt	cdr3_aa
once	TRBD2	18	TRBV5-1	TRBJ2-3	TGCGCCAGCAGCTTGGCCATGGCTAGCGGGGGGACCACAGATACGCAGTATTTT	CASSLAMASGGTTDTQYF
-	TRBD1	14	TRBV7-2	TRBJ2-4	TGTGCCAGCAGCTCGAGGACAGGGGGAGACATTCAGTACTTC	CASSSRTGGDIQYF
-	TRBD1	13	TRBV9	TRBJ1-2	TGTGCCAGCGACAGGCAGGGACAGAGTGGCTACACCTTC	CASDRQGQSGYTF
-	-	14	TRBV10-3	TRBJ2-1	TGTGCCATCAGTGATTCGACAGGTACCAATGAGCAGTTCTTC	CAISDSTGTNEQFF
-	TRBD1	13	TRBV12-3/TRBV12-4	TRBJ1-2	TGTGCCAGCAGGAAAGGACAGGGCTATGGCTACACCTTC	CASRKGQGYGYTF
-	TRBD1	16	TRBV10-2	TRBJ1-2	TGCGCCAGCAGTGAAACCGGGACAGGGCTTGAGCATGGCTACACCTTC	CASSETGTGLEHGYTF
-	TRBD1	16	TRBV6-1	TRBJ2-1	TGTGCCAGCAGTGGTAGGACAGGGCCCTCCTACAATGAGCAGTTCTTC	CASSGRTGPSYNEQFF
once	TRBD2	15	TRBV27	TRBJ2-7	TGTGCCAGCAGTCTTAGACTAGCGGGGACCTACGAGCAGTACTTC	CASSLRLAGTYEQYF
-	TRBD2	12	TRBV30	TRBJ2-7	TGTGCCTGGAACGGGGGGAACTACGAGCAGTACTTC	CAWNGGNYEQYF
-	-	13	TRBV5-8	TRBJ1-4	TGTGCCAGCAGCGGGAGGGTCTATGAAAAACTGTTTTTT	CASSGRVYEKLFF
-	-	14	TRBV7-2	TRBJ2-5	TGTGCCAGCAGCTTAGCGGGGGCCGAAGAGACCCAGTACTTC	CASSLAGAEETQYF
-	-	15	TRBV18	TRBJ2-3	TGTGCCAGCGCCCCCCCGGGGAGCGGAACGGATACGCAGTATTTT	CASAPPGSGTDTQYF
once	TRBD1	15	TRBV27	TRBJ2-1	TGTGCCAGCAAAAAACTTTCCACAGGGGGCTATGAGCAGTTCTTC	CASKKLSTGGYEQFF
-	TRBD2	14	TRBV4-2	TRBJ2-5	TGTGCCAGCAGCCAAGAGGGGGGGCAAGAGACCCAGTACTTC	CASSQEGGQETQYF
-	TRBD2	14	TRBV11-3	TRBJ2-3	TGTGCCAGCAGCTTAGTCGGGGGGACAGATACGCAGTATTTT	CASSLVGGTDTQYF
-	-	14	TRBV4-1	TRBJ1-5	TGCGCCAGCAGCCCGGGGGATAGCAATCAGCCCCAGCATTTT	CASSPGDSNQPQHF
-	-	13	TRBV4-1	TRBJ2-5	TGCGCCAGCAGCCAACTACTAGTAGAGACCCAGTACTTC	CASSQLLVETQYF
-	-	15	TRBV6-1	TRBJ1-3	TGTGCCAGCAGTGAAGATCGGTTCTCTGGAAACACCATATATTTT	CASSEDRFSGNTIYF
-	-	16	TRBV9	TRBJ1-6	TGTGCCAGCAGCGTTACGCCCTGGGGGGGTAATTCACCCCTCCACTTT	CASSVTPWGGNSPLHF
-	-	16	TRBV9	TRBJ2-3	TGTGCCAGCAGCGTATGGCAGGGACTTAGCACAGATACGCAGTATTTT	CASSVWQGLSTDTQYF
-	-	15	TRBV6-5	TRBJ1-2	TGTGCCAGCAGTTACTCGAACAGACCTAACTATGGCTACACCTTC	CASSYSNRPNYGYTF
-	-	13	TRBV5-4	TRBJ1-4	TGTGCCAGCAGCTCAGAGGGTCGTGAAAAACTGTTTTTT	CASSSEGREKLFF
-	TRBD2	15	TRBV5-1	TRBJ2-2	TGCGCCAGCAGCCCAGCGGGGGGGCACACCGGGGAGCTGTTTTTT	CASSPAGGHTGELFF
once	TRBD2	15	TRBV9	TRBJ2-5	TGTGCCAGCAGCGTAGAATGGGGGACTAGGGAGACCCAGTACTTC	CASSVEWGTRETQYF
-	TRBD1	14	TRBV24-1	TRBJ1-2	TGTGCCACCAGTGATTCCTCATCGACAGGGCGAGGGACCTTC	CATSDSSSTGRGTF
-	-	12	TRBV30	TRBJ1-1	TGTGCCTGGAGAGGAGTGAGCACTGAAGCTTTCTTT	CAWRGVSTEAFF
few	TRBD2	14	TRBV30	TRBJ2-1	TGTGCCTGGAGGGGAGCGGGGGCTTACAATGAGCAGTTCTTC	CAWRGAGAYNEQFF
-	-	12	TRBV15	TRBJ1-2	TGTGCCACCAGGCAGGGTGGCTATGGCTACACCTTC	CATRQGGYGYTF
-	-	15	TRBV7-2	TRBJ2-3	TGTGCCAGCAGCTTAGCGGGGGCAAGCACAGATACGCAGTATTTT	CASSLAGASTDTQYF
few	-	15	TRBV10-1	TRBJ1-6	TGCGCCAGCAGTGAGTCGCGGGGTTTGGATTCACCCCTCCACTTT	CASSESRGLDSPLHF
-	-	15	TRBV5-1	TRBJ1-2	TGCGCCAGCAGCTTTGACGGACCAGGGCAAAATGGCTACACCTTC	CASSFDGPGQNGYTF
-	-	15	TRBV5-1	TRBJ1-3	TGCGCCAGCAGCGTCCTAGTTGGCTCTGGAAACACCATATATTTT	CASSVLVGSGNTIYF
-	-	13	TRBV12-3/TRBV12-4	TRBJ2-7	TGTGCCAGCAGGGTAGGGGGAAGCTACGAGCAGTACTTC	CASRVGGSYEQYF
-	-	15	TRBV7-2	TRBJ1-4	TGTGCCAGCAGCTTAGGATGGCACGGGGGTGAAAAACTGTTTTTT	CASSLGWHGGEKLFF
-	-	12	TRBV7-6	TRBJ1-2	TGTGCCAGCAGCTCCCGCGGCGTCGGCTACACCTTC	CASSSRGVGYTF
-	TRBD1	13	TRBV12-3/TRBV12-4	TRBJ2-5	TGTGCCAGCAGTTCCACAGGGGAAGAGACCCAGTACTTC	CASSSTGEETQYF
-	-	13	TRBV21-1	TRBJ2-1	TGTGCCAGGAGATTGTATACGGGTCCAGAGCAGTTCTTC	CARRLYTGPEQFF
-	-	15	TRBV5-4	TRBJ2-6	TGTGCCAGCAAACCCTCGGCGGGTGGGGCCAACGTCCTGACTTTC	CASKPSAGGANVLTF
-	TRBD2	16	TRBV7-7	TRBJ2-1	TGTGCCAGCAGCCCGGGACTAGCGGGGGGGGACAATGAGCAGTTCTTC	CASSPGLAGGDNEQFF
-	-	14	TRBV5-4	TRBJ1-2	TGTGCCAGCAGCTTGGCCGCGGAACGCTATGGCTACACCTTC	CASSLAAERYGYTF
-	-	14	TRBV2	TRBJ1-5	TGTGCCAGCAGTGAGAGGCAGGGCCATCAGCCCCAGCATTTT	CASSERQGHQPQHF
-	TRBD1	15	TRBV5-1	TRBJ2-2	TGCGCCAGCAGCTTGTACAGGGGGCAGACCGGGGAGCTGTTTTTT	CASSLYRGQTGELFF
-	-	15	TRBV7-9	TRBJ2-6	TGTGCCAGCAGCTTAGGACTTGCTGGGGCCAACGTCCTGACTTTC	CASSLGLAGANVLTF
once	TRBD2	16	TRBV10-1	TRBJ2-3	TGCGCCAGCAGTGAGTCTCGGCGGGGGGGCACAGATACGCAGTATTTT	CASSESRRGGTDTQYF
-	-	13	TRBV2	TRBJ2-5	TGTGCCAGCAGTGAGGAGGTAGCCGAGACCCAGTACTTC	CASSEEVAETQYF
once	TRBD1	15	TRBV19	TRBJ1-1	TGTGCCAGTAGTCCCGACAGGGGGGGGAACACTGAAGCTTTCTTT	CASSPDRGGNTEAFF